This T cell receptor (beta chain) was sequenced during a study of blood T cell repertoires in COVID-19. Study summary: Acute-phase and convalescent COVID-19 samples originated in the United States, Italy and Spain. The analysed material was cDNA or gDNA that came from T cells, B-cell-depleted T cells, or PBMCs.

The V end was cut by 10 bases, the J end by 1 base, with 25 bases between. Germline-derived CDR1 and CDR2 are SGHDN and FVKESK. The CDR3 covers 17 residues. The assay was immunoSEQ multiplex PCR, and TCRdb's table has in-frame clones only and misses some. The repertoire holds under 300,000 clones, approximately 92% seen once, with approximately 5% in the top ten. Sequencing was carried out using peripheral blood. The rearrangement joins TRBV14 to TRBJ2-5; maybe TRBD1 (5 bases). The source is a woman aged 40 to 49 who had recovered from COVID-19. The CDR3 loop is CATSLTILQGSQETQYF. The CDR3 DNA is TGTGCCACCTCCTTAACAATACTCCAGGGCTCCCAAGAGACCCAGTACTTC.